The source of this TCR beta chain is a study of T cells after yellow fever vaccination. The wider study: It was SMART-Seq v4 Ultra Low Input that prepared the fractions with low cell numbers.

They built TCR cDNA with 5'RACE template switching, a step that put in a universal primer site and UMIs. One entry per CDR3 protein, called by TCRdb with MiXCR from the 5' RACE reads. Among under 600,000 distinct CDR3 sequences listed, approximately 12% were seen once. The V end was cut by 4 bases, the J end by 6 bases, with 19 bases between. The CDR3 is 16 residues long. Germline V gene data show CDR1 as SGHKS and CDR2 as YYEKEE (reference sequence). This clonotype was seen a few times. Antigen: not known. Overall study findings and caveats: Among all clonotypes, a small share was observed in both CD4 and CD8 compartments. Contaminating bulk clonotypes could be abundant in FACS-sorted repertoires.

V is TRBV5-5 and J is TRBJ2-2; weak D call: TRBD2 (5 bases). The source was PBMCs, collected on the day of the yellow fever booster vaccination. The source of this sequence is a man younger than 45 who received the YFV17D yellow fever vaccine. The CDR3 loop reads CASSPFLRGIPGELFF. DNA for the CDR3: TGTGCCAGCAGCCCATTCCTTCGGGGAATCCCCGGGGAGCTGTTTTTT.